One sample yielded the 7 T cell receptor beta chains listed below, sequenced in a study of T cells in Graves' hyperthyroidism and ophthalmopathy. Using RNA transcripts as the source, TCR beta CDR3 regions were amplified. Researchers ran a first-round RT-PCR on the TCR CDR3 using the HTBI primer set. Each CDR3 protein is one row after TCRdb ran MiXCR on the multiplex PCR reads. The repertoire includes about 570,000 distinct CDR3 sequences, about half of them detected once, and around 19% sits in the top ten. The specimen sequenced was peripheral blood or thyroid tissue (not recorded which). The receptor set was obtained from an adult woman with Graves' disease, either hyperthyroidism or ophthalmopathy (not recorded which).

In this sample, this clonotype turned up many times. The V and J genes are TRBV11-2 and TRBJ2-5; 7 bases agree with TRBD1. CDR3 length: 14 amino acids. Trimming at V came to 5 bases and at J to 3 bases, leaving 6 bases not matched to a gene. Germline V lookup: CDR1 SGHAT, CDR2 FQNNGV. DNA for the CDR3: TGTGCCAGCAGCACTTCAGGGGGAAAAGAGACCCAGTACTTC. Amino acid sequence: CASSTSGGKETQYF.

This clonotype was found many times. V is TRBV12-3 or TRBV12-4 and J is TRBJ1-5; D gene ambiguous. The CDR3 totals 13 residues. Trimming removed 6 bases at V and 7 bases at J, with 13 bases between. The CDR3 bases are TGTGCCAGCAGAGTCGGAGAGTTCCAGCCCCAGCATTTT. Protein: CASRVGEFQPQHF.

This clonotype has a count of ten or more. This chain links TRBV20-1 with TRBJ2-7, with 10 bases lining up with TRBD2. The length of the CDR3 is 16 residues. V lost 1 base, J lost 4 bases, and 10 bases stayed unmatched. Per germline, CDR1 DFQATT and CDR2 SNEGSKA (reference sequence). The CDR3 nucleotides read TGCAGTGCTAGAGGAGGACTAGCGGATAAGGAGTACGAGCAGTACTTC. Translation: CSARGGLADKEYEQYF.

About this clonotype itself: This may arise from a read error, as a much more abundant clone is one base away. The V call is TRBV28, the J call TRBJ2-5; D is unresolved. Germline CDR1 MDHEN, CDR2 SYDVKM. The CDR3 covers 11 residues. CDR3 nucleotides: TGTGCCAGCAGACGAGGTCGGGCTCAGCACTTC. This codes for CASRRGRAQHF.

The V and J genes are TRBV10-3 and TRBJ2-5; D gene ambiguous. This CDR3 has 10 amino acids. The germline gives CDR1 ENHRY, CDR2 SYGVKD. The CDR3 protein is CAPPKETQYF. The CDR3 region has the DNA TGTGCACCCCCCAAAGAGACCCAGTACTTC.

The chain carries TRBV5-1 and TRBJ2-5, with D maybe TRBD2 (5 bases). CDR3 length: 14 residues. Trimming took off 3 bases at V and 4 bases at J, with 13 bases between the two ends. In germline, CDR1 is SGHRS, CDR2 YFSETQ. The CDR3, as DNA: TGCGCCAGCAGCTCAGCGGATCAGAGAGAGACCCAGTACTTC. This encodes CASSSADQRETQYF.

V gene TRBV20-1 combines with J gene TRBJ2-7; unclear D gene. Judging by the DNA end, TRBJ2-1 fits better; the J call may be wrong. The CDR3 has 12 residues. Germline CDR1 is DFQATT and CDR2 is SNEGSKA (reference sequence). CDR3 DNA: TGCAGTGCTTTAAGCTCGTGGGATGAGCAGTTCTTC. This encodes CSALSSWDEQFF.